This TCR beta chain comes out of a study of blood T cell repertoires in COVID-19. This CDR3 comprises 21 residues. The germline gives CDR1 MNHEY, CDR2 SMNVEV (reference sequence). Trimming cost V 2 bases and J 0 bases, with 26 bases left between them. In the study's own analysis: Estimates of nucleated cell counts were drawn from the amplification of reference gene primers. Using immunoSEQ multiplex PCR, the repertoire was profiled, and TCRdb retains in-frame clones only, with some absent. The DNA gave D and trimming, while V, J and clone size come from that table. The sample holds about 430,000 clones, 88% seen once.

The sequence was collected from a woman aged 25 to 45 with acute COVID-19. The sequenced sample consisted of PBMCs or T cells enriched from blood (not recorded which). The V call is TRBV27, the J call TRBJ1-5; perhaps TRBD1 as D (5 bases). Written as DNA, the CDR3 is TGTGCCAGCAGTTTACGCTGGCGGGGACGGGACCGAGAATATAGCAATCAGCCCCAGCATTTT. The encoded protein is CASSLRWRGRDREYSNQPQHF.